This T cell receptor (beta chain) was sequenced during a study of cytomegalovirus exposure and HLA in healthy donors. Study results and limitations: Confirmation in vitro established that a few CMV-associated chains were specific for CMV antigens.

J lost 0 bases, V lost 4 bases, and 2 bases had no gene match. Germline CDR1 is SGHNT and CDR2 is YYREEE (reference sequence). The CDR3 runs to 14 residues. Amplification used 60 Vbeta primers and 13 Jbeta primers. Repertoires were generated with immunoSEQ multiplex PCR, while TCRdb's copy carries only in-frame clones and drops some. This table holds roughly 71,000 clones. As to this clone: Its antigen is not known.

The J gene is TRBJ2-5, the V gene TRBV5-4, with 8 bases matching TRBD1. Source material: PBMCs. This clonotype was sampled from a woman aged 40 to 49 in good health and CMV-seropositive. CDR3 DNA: TGTGCCAGCAGCCTGACAGGGGACCAAGAGACCCAGTACTTC. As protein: CASSLTGDQETQYF.